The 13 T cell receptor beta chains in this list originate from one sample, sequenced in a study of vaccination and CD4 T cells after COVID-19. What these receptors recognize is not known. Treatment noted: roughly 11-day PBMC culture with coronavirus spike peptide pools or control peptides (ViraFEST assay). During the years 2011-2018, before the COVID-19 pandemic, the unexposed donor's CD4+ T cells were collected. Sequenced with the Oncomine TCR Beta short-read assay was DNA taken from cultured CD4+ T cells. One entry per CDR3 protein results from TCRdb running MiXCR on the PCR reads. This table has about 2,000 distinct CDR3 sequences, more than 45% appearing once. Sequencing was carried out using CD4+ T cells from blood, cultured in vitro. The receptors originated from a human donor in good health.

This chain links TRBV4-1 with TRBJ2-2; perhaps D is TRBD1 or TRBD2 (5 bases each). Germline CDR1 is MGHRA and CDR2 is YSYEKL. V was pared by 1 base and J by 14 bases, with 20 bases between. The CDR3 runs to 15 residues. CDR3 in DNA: TGCGCCAGCAGCCAAGTCGGGCAAGGGAGACAGTTCCTGTTTTTT. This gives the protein CASSQVGQGRQFLFF.

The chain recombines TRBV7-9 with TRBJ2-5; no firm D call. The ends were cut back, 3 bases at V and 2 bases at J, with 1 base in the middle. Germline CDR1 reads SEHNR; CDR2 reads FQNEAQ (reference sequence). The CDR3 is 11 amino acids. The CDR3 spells CASSFQETQYF. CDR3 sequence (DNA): TGTGCCAGCAGCTTTCAAGAGACCCAGTACTTC.

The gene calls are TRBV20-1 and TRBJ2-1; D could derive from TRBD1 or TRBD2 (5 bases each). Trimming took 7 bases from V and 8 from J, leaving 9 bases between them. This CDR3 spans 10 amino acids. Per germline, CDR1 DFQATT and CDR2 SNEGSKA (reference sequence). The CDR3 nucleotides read TGCAGTGGGGGGTTGGATGAGCAGTTCTTC. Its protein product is CSGGLDEQFF.

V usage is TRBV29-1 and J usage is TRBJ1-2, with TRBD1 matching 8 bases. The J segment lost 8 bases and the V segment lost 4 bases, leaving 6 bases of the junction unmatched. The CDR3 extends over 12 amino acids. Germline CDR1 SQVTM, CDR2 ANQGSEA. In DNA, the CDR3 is TGCAGCGTTGCCGGACAGGGTGAAGGCTACACCTTC. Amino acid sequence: CSVAGQGEGYTF.

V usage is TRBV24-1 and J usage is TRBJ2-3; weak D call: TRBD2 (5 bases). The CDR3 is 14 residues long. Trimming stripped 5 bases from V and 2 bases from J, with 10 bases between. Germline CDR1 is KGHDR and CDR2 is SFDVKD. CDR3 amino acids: CATSVHGDTDTQYF. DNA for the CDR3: TGTGCCACCAGTGTTCACGGGGACACAGATACGCAGTATTTT.

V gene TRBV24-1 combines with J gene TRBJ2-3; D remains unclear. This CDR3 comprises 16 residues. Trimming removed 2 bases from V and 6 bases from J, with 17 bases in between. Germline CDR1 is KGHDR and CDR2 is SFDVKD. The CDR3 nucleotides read TGTGCCACCAGTGATTCCAGTTGGGGTTTTGTGGATACGCAGTATTTT. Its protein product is CATSDSSWGFVDTQYF.

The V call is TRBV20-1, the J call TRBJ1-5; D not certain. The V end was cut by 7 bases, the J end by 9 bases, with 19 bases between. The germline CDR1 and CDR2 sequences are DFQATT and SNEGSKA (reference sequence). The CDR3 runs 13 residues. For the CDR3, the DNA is TGCAGTGGGGTATCGGCGAGATTGAGGCCCCAGCATTTT. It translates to CSGVSARLRPQHF.

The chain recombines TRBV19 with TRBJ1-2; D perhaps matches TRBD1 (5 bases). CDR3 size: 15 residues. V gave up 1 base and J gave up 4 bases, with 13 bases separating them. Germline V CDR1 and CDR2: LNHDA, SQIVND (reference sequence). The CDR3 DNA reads TGTGCCAGTAGTATAGTATCCGGGACGGGCTATGGCTACACCTTC. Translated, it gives CASSIVSGTGYGYTF.

CDR3 bases: TGTGCCAGCCGCGACAGGGCAGGGGGGAACACTGAAGCTTTCTTT. It specifies CASRDRAGGNTEAFF. The chain recombines TRBV19 with TRBJ1-1; 7 bases are shared with TRBD1. The CDR3 length is 15 residues. The ends lost 9 bases at V and 1 base at J; junction bases unmatched: 11. Germline V CDR1 and CDR2: LNHDA, SQIVND (reference sequence).

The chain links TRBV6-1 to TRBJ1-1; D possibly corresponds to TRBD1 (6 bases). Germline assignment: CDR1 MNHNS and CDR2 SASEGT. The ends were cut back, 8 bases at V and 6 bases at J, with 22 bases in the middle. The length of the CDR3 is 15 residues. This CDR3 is CASGQGNGRNAEAFF. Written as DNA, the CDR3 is TGTGCCAGCGGCCAGGGGAATGGGAGGAATGCTGAAGCTTTCTTT.

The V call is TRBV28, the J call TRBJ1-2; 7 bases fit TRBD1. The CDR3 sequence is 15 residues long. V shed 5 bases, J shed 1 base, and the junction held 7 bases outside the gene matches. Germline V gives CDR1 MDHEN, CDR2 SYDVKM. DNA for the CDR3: TGTGCCAGCAGTCGTTGGACAGGACTTAACTATGGCTACACCTTC. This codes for CASSRWTGLNYGYTF.

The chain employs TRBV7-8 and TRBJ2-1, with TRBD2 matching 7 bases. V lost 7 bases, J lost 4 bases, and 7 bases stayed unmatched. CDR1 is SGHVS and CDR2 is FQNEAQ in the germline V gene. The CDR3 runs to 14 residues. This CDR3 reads CASTPAGLYNEQFF. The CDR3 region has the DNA TGTGCCAGCACCCCAGCGGGACTATACAATGAGCAGTTCTTC.

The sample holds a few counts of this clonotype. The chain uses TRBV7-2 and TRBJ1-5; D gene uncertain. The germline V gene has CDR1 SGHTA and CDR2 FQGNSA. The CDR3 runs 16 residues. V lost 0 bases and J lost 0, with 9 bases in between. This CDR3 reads CASSLADGYSNQPQHF. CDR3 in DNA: TGTGCCAGCAGCTTAGCGGACGGATATAGCAATCAGCCCCAGCATTTT. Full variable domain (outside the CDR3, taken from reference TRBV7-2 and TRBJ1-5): GAGVSQSPSNKVTEKGKDVELRCDPISGHTALYWYRQSLGQGLEFLIYFQGNSAPDKSGLPSDRFSAERTGGSVSTLTIQRTQQEDSAVYLCASSLADGYSNQPQHFGDGTRLSIL.